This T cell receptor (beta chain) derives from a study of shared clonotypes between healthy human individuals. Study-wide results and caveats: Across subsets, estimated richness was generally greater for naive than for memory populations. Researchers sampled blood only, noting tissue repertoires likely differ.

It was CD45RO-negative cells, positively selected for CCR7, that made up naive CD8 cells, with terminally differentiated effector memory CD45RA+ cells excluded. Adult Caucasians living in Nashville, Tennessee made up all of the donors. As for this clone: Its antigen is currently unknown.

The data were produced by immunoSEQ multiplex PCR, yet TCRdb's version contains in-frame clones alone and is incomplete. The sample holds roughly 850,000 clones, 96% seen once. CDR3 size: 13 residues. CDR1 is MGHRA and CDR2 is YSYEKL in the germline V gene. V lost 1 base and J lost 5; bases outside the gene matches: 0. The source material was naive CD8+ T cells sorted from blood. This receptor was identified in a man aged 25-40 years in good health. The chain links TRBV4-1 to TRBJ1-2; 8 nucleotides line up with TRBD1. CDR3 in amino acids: CASSQGTGYGYTF. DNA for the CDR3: TGCGCCAGCAGCCAAGGGACAGGGTATGGCTACACCTTC.